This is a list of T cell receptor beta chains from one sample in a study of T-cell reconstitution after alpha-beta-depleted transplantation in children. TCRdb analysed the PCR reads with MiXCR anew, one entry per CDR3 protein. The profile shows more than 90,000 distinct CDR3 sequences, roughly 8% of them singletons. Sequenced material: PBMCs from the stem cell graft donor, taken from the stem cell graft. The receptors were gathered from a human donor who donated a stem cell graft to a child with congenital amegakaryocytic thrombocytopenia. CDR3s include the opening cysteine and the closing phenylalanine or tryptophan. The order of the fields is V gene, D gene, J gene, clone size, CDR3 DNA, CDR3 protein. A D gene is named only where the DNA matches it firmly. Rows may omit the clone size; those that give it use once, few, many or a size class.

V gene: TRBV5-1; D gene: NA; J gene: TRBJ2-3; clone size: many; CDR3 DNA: TGCGCCAGCAGCTTGCCCGGGTTGAGGGATACGCAGTATTTT; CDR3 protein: CASSLPGLRDTQYF
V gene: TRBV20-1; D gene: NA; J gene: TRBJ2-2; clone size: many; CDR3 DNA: TGCAGTGCTAGGGATGCTCGGGTTACCGCGAACACCGGGGAGCTGTTTTTT; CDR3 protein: CSARDARVTANTGELFF
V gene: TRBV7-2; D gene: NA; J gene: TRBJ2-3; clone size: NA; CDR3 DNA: TGTGCCAGCACCCTGGCGGCGGGGTCCGGGAATACGCAGTATTTT; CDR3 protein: CASTLAAGSGNTQYF
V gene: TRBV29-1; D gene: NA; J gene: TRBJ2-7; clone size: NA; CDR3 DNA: TGCAGCGTTGTCGAGGTAATGGAGCAGTACTTC; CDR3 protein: CSVVEVMEQYF
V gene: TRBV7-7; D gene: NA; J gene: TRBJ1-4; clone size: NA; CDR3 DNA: TGTGCCAGCAGCCCGCAGGGAGATGAAAAACTGTTTTTT; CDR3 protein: CASSPQGDEKLFF
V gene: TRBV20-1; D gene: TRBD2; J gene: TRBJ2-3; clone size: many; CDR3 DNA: TGCAGTGCTAGCAATCGAGCGGGAACCACAGATACGCAGTATTTT; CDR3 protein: CSASNRAGTTDTQYF
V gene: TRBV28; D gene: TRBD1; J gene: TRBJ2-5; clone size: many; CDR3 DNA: TGTGCCACCTCCTATGCGACAGGGTTTTGGGAGACCCAGTACTTC; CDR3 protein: CATSYATGFWETQYF
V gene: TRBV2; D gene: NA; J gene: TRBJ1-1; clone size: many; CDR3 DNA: TGTGCCAGCAGTGAAAGGACAATGAACACTGAAGCTTTCTTT; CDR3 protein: CASSERTMNTEAFF
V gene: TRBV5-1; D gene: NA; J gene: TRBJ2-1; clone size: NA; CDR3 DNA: TGCGCCAGCAGCCTTGCGGGCGGATTATACAAAGAGCAGTTCTTC; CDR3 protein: CASSLAGGLYKEQFF
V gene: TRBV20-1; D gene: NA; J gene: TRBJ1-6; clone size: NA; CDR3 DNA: TGCAGTGCTCACCGGGACCGTGATTCACCCCTCCACTTT; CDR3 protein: CSAHRDRDSPLHF
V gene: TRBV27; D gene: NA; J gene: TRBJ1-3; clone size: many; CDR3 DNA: TGTGCCAGCAGAGACAGCTCTGGAAACACCATATATTTT; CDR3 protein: CASRDSSGNTIYF
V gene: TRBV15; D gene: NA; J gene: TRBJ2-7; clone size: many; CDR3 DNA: TGTGCCACCAGCAGAGGTACAGGCTACGAGCAGTACTTC; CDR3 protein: CATSRGTGYEQYF
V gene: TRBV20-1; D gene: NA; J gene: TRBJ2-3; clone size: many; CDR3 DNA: TGCAGTGCTTCCCCCCCCCGGCTAGCAGCTGATACGCAGTATTTT; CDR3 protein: CSASPPRLAADTQYF
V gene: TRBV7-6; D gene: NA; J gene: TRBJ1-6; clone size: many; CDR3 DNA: TGTGCCAGCAGCTTAATCGGTCCGAGCTCCTATAATTCACCCCTCCACTTT; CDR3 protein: CASSLIGPSSYNSPLHF
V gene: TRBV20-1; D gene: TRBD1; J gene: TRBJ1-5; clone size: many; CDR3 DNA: TGCAGTGCTAGGGGACAGGACGATAGCAATCAGCCCCAGCATTTT; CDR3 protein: CSARGQDDSNQPQHF
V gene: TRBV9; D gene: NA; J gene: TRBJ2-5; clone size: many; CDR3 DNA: TGTGCCAGCAGCGAGGCCCTGGGGTTGGCCCGAGAAGAGACCCAGTACTTC; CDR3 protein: CASSEALGLAREETQYF
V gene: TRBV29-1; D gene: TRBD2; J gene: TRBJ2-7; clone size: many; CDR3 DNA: TGCAGCGTTGAAGACGCTAGCGGGACCTACGAGCAGTACTTC; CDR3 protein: CSVEDASGTYEQYF
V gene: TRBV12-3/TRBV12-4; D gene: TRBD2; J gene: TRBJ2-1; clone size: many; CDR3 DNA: TGTGCCAGCAGTCCCCTAGCGGGACACTACAATGAGCAGTTCTTC; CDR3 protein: CASSPLAGHYNEQFF
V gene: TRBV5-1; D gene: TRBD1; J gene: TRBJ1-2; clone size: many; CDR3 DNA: TGCGCCAGCAGCGCGGACAGGACGTCAAACTATGGCTACACCTTC; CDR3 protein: CASSADRTSNYGYTF
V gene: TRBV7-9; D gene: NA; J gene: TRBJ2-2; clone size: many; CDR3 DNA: TGTGCCAGCTCCGCCGGACGCAGGAACACCGGGGAGCTGTTTTTT; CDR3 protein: CASSAGRRNTGELFF
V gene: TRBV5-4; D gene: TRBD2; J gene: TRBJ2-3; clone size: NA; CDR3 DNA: TGTGCCAGCAGCTTGTCAGCGGGATGGGAGGATACGCAGTATTTT; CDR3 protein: CASSLSAGWEDTQYF
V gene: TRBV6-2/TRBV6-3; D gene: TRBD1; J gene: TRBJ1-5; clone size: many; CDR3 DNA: TGTGCCAGCAGTTCTCGACAGGGCGGCGGCAATCAGCCCCAGCATTTT; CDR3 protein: CASSSRQGGGNQPQHF